This paragraph covers one T cell receptor beta chain sequence. Here immunoSEQ multiplex PCR was the method, and the copy in TCRdb shows in-frame clones only, minus some. The sample consists of roughly 130,000 clones, 90% of them appearing once. These data originate in a study of blood T cell repertoires in COVID-19. This clonotype originated in a man over 45 with active COVID-19. Source material: peripheral blood.

For the CDR3, the DNA is TGTGCCACCAGTGACGCTAACAGGGGATACGCTTTCTTT. Its translation is CATSDANRGYAFF. The chain carries TRBV24-1 and TRBJ1-1, with TRBD1 identical over 7 bases. CDR1 is KGHDR, CDR2 SFDVKD, per germline. Trimming removed 4 bases from V and 11 bases from J; junction bases left unmatched: 9. The CDR3 is made up of 13 amino acids.